This TCR beta chain was obtained from a study of identical twins. Unique molecular identifiers were present on the cDNA, and a universal primer site came from template switching. Using its own MiXCR run on the 5' RACE reads, TCRdb lists one record per CDR3 protein. Of some 1,600,000 distinct CDR3 sequences listed, under 35% are singletons. With no exceptions, donors were healthy Caucasians. V was shortened by 3 bases and J by 11 bases, with 10 bases between the two germline ends. The germline V gene has CDR1 LNHDA and CDR2 SQIVND (reference sequence). This CDR3 has 11 residues. Note on this clonotype: No antigen is known for it.

Study findings and constraints: Beta out-of-frame sequences displayed a weaker excess of sharing between twins. Cross-sectional statistical analysis, not tracking of the same donors, underpinned the conclusions.

This clonotype was obtained from a newborn girl in good health. This rearrangement joins TRBV19 to TRBJ1-1; D not resolved. The sample was cord blood. This CDR3 reads CASSILFQAFF. CDR3 DNA sequence: TGTGCCAGTAGTATTCTTTTTCAGGCTTTCTTT.